The clone carrying this T cell receptor (beta chain) was counted once. Its antigen is undetermined. V was cut by 2 bases and J by 5 bases, with 13 bases left in between. CDR3 length: 15 amino acids. The germline V gene has CDR1 MNHEY and CDR2 SVGAGI. The sample belongs to a study of cytomegalovirus exposure and HLA in healthy donors. Broader study findings: Subsequent analysis found a tendency for first-cohort TCR clusters to co-occur within the 120 or so validation repertoires. Diagnosis of cytomegalovirus status made by the classifier reportedly showed high specificity and sensitivity.

Clones were read by immunoSEQ multiplex PCR, and TCRdb kept only the in-frame ones, dropping some. The table has over 75,000 clones, approximately 91% seen once. The receptor was derived from a young man in good health and CMV-seronegative. The V and J genes are TRBV6-5 and TRBJ1-5, with D tentatively TRBD1 (5 bases). Sequenced: PBMCs. CDR3 nucleotide sequence: TGTGCCAGCAGTTACGGCAGGGTTACGGATCAGCCCCAGCATTTT. Protein product: CASSYGRVTDQPQHF.